The 5 T cell receptor beta chains in this list originate from one sample, sequenced in a study of blood T cell repertoires in COVID-19. Data came from immunoSEQ multiplex PCR; TCRdb stores just in-frame clones and leaves some out. The sample lists some 300,000 clones; approximately 84% were seen once. Sample: PBMCs or T cells enriched from blood (not recorded which). These receptors all come from a woman younger than 45 who had recovered from COVID-19.

The DNA for the CDR3 is TGCGCCAGCAGCTTGGAGGGGGCGGGTTCACCCCTCCACTTT. Translation: CASSLEGAGSPLHF. The gene calls are TRBV5-1 and TRBJ1-6; 7 positions agree with TRBD1. This CDR3 comprises 14 residues. Germline CDR1 SGHRS, CDR2 YFSETQ. The V segment lost 0 bases and the J segment 9 bases; nucleotides outside the gene matches: 3.

CDR3 in DNA: TGTGCCAGCCTGCCCACCCCGGGGGATTTTGGCTACACCTTC. Amino acids: CASLPTPGDFGYTF. V and J are TRBV5-4 and TRBJ1-2; a weak D match, TRBD1 (5 bases). Between the trimmed V and J ends, which lost 7 bases and 7 bases, there was a span of 20 bases. This CDR3 contains 14 residues. Germline V gene data show CDR1 as SGHNT and CDR2 as YYREEE (reference sequence).

V usage is TRBV5-1 and J usage is TRBJ1-4; 8 nucleotides align to TRBD1. The CDR3 extends over 15 amino acids. Trimming cost V 0 bases and J 7 bases; bases outside gene matches: 5. Per the germline V gene, CDR1 is SGHRS and CDR2 is YFSETQ. CDR3: CASSLAGGIGEKLFF. The CDR3 DNA follows: TGCGCCAGCAGCTTGGCAGGGGGCATCGGTGAAAAACTGTTTTTT.

The genes are TRBV10-3 and TRBJ2-2; D not resolved. The V end was cut by 0 bases, the J end by 6 bases, with 5 bases between. The CDR3 is 13 residues long. Germline values: CDR1 ENHRY, CDR2 SYGVKD. CDR3 protein: CAISESEAGELFF. CDR3 sequence (DNA): TGTGCCATCAGTGAGTCAGAGGCCGGGGAGCTGTTTTTT.

This clone appeared a single time. CDR3 sequence (DNA): TGTGCCAGCAGCCAAAGTTGGAGCGAAGAAGCTTTCTTT. This encodes CASSQSWSEEAFF. V and J are TRBV4-2 and TRBJ1-1; D is uncertain. This CDR3 is 13 amino acids long. Trimming cost V 2 bases and J 8 bases, with 12 bases left between them. The germline gives CDR1 LGHNA, CDR2 YNFKEQ.